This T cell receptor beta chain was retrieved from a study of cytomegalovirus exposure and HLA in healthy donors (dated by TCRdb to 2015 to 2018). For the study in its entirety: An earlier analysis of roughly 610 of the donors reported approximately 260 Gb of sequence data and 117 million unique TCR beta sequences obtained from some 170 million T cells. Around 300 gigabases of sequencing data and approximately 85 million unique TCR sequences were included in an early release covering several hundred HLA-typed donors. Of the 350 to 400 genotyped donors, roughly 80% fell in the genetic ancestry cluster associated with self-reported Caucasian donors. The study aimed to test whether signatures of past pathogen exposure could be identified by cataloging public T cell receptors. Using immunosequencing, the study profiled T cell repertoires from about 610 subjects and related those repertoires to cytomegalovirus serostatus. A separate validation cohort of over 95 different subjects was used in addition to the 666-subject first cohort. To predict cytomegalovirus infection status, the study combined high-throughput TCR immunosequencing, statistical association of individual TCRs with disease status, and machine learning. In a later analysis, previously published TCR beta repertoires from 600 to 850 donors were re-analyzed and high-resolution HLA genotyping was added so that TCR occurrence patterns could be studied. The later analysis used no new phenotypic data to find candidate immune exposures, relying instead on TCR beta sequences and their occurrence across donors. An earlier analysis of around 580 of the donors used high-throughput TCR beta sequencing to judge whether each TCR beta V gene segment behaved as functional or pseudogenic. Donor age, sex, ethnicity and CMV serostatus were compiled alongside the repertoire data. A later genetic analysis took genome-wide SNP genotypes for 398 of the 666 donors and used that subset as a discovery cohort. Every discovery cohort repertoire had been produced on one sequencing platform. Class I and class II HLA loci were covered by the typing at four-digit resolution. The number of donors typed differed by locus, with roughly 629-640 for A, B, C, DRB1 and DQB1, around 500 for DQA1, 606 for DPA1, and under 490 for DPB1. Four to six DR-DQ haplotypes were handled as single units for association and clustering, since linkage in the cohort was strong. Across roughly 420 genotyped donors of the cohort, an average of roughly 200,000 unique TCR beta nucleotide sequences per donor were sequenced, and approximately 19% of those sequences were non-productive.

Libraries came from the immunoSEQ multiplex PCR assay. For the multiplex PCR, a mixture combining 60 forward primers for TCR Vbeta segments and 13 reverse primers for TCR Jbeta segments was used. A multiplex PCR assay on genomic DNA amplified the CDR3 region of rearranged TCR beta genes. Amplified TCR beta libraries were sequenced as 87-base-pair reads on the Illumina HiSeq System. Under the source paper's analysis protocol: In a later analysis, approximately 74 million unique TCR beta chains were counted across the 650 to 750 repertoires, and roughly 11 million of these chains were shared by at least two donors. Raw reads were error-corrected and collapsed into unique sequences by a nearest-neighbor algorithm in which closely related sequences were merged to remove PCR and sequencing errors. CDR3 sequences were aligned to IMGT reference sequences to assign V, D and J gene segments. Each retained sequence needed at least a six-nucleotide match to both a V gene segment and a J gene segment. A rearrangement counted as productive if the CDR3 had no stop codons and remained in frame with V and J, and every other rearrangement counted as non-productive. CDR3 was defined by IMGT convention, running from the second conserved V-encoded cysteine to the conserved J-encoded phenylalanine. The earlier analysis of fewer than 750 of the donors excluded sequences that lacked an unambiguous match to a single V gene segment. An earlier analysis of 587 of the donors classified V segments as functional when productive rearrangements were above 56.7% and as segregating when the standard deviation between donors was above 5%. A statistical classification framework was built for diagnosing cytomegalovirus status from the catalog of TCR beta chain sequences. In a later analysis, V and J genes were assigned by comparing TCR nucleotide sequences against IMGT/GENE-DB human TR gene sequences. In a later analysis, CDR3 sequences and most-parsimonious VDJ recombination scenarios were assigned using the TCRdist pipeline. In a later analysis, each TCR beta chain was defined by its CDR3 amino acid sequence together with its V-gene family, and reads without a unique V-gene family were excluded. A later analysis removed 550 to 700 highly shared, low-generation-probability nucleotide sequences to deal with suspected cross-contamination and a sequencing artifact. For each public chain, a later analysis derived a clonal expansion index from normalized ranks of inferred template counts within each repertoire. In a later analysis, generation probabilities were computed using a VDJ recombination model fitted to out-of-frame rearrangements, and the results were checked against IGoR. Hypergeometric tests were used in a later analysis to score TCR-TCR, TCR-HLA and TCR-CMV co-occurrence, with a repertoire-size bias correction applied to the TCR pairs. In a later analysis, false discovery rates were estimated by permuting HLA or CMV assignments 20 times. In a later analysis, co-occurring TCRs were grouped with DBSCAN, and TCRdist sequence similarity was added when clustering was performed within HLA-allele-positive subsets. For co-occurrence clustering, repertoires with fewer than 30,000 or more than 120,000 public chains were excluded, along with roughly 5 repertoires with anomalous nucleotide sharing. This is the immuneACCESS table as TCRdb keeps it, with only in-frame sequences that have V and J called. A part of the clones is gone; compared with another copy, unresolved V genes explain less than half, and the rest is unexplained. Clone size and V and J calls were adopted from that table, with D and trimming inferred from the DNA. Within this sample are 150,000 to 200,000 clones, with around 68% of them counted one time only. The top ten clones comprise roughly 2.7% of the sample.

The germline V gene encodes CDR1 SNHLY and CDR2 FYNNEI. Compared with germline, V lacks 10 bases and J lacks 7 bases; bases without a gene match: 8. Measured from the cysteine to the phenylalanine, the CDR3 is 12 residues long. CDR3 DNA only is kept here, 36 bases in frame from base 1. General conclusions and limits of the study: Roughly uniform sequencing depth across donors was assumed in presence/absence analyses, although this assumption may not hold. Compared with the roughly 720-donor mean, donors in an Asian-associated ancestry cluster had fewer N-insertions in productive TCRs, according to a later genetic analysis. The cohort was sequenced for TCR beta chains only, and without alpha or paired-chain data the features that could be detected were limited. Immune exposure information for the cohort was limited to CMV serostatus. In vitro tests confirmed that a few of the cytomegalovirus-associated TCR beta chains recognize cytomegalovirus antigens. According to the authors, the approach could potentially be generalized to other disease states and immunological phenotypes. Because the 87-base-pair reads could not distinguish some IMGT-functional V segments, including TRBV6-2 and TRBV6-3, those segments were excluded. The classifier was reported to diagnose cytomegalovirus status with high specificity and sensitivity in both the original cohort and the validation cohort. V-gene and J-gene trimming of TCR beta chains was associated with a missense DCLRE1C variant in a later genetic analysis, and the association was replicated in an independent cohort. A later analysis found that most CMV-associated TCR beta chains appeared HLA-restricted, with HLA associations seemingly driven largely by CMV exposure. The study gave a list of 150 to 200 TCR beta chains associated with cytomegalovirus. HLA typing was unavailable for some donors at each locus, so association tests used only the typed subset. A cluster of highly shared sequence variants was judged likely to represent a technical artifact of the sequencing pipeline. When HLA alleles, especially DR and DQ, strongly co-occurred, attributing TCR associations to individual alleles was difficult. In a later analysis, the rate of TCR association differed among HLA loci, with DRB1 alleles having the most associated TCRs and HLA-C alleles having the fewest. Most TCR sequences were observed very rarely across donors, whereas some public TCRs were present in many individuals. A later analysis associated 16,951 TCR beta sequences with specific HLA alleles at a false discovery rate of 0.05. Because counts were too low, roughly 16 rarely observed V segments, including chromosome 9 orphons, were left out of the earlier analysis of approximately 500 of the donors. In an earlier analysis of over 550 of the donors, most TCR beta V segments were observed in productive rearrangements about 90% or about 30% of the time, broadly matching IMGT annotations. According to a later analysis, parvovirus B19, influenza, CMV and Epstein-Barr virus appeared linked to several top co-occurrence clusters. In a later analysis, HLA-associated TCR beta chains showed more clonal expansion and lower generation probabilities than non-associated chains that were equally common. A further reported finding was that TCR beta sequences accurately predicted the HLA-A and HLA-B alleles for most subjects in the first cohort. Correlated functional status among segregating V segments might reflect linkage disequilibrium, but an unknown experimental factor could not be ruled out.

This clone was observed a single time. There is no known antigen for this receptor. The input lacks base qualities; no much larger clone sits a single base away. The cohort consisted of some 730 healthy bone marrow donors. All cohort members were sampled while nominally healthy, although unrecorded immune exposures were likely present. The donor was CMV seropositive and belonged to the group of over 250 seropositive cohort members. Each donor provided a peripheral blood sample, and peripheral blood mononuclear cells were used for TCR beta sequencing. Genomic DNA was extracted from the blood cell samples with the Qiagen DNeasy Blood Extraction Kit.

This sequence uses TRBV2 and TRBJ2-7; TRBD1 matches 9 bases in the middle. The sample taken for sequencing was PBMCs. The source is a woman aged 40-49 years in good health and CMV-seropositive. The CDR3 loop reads CATNGQGREQYF. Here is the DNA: TGTGCCACCAATGGACAGGGGCGGGAGCAGTACTTC.